Each of the 10 T cell receptor beta chains below was sequenced from the same sample in a study of post-analysis software for immune sequencing data (dated by TCRdb to about 2015). Overall results and qualifications from the work: Roughly 5 TRBV segments, including TRBV5-6, TRBV5-1 and TRBV20-1, were significantly more frequent in patients than controls.

No antigen has been identified for these receptors. Libraries were made using PCR. This sample was sequenced with an Illumina HiSeq 2500. To reduce PCR and sequencing biases, unique molecular identifiers were incorporated into the TCR beta cDNA libraries. TCRdb reworked the public reads: Q25 trimming with fastp, MiXCR clone assembly, productive beta chains retained. Every CDR3 protein is listed once, alongside the most common genes and DNA of its rows. This sample is represented by some 500,000 distinct CDR3 sequences; 45% of them were singletons. Together, the top ten hold 9.5% to 13% of the sample. The sequencing sample was made of blood. The source of these receptors is a girl between 10 and 17 years old with multiple sclerosis.

Only a few counts were recorded for this clonotype. The gene calls are TRBV6-5 and TRBJ2-3; 7 bases are shared with TRBD1. Germline trimming cut 7 bases from V and 1 base from J; bases unmatched to any gene: 8. The CDR3 consists of 15 residues. Germline CDR1 MNHEY, CDR2 SVGAGI. The CDR3 sequence is CASNPGGAGTDTQYF. DNA of the CDR3: TGTGCCAGCAACCCAGGGGGAGCGGGCACAGATACGCAGTATTTT.

The chain uses TRBV7-2 and TRBJ2-3; 10 bases match TRBD2. CDR3 length: 15 amino acids. The trim removed 5 bases at V and 6 bases at J, leaving 8 bases unmatched. Looked up from germline, CDR1 is SGHTA and CDR2 is FQGNSA. The DNA of the CDR3 is TGTGCCAGCAGCCGGAGACTAGCGGGCGGGGATACGCAGTATTTT. Amino acid sequence: CASSRRLAGGDTQYF.

The chain joins TRBV4-1 to TRBJ2-1; D may match TRBD1 or TRBD2 (5 bases each). V lost 5 bases to trimming and J lost 6 bases, with 17 bases between them. The CDR3 has 15 amino acids. Per germline, CDR1 MGHRA and CDR2 YSYEKL. The CDR3, as DNA: TGCGCCAGCAGCAGAAGGGGAGAGGGGCCCAATGAGCAGTTCTTC. It is translated as CASSRRGEGPNEQFF.

This chain links TRBV6-5 with TRBJ2-7; 8 bases map to TRBD1. Germline V gene sequence: CDR1 MNHEY, CDR2 SVGAGI. The CDR3 spans 15 residues. The ends lost 6 bases at V and 0 bases at J; junction bases unmatched: 7. The CDR3 sequence: CASSYMTGVSYEQYF. DNA for the CDR3: TGTGCCAGCAGCTATATGACAGGGGTCTCCTACGAGCAGTACTTC.

The chain joins TRBV12-3 or TRBV12-4 to TRBJ1-2; a possible D gene is TRBD1 (5 bases). V was cut by 3 bases and J by 3 bases, with 11 bases left in between. The CDR3 consists of 14 residues. CDR3 protein: CASSFPSGDYGYTF. The CDR3 nucleotides read TGTGCCAGCAGTTTCCCGTCGGGGGACTATGGCTACACCTTC.

This clonotype was picked up a small number of times. This chain uses TRBV29-1 with TRBJ2-7; D is unclear. V was cut by 1 base and J by 5 bases, with 9 bases left in between. Germline V gene sequence: CDR1 SQVTM, CDR2 ANQGSEA. The CDR3 has 12 residues. The CDR3 nucleotides are TGCAGCGTTGAAGTGAGGATCCACGAGCAGTACTTC. Translating gives CSVEVRIHEQYF.

The gene calls are TRBV7-9 and TRBJ2-1, with 9 bases lining up with TRBD1. Germline CDR1 SEHNR, CDR2 FQNEAQ (reference sequence). The CDR3 runs to 15 residues. After removal of 1 base from V and 9 bases from J, the junction contained 7 bases not matched to a gene. CDR3: CASSLEQGAVSEQFF. For the CDR3, the DNA is TGTGCCAGCAGCTTAGAACAGGGGGCCGTTTCTGAGCAGTTCTTC.

The chain links TRBV18 to TRBJ2-4; 9 nucleotides agree with TRBD1. With the DNA end fitting TRBJ2-7 better, the J assignment may be wrong. Germline V lookup: CDR1 KGHSH, CDR2 LQKENI. The length of the CDR3 is 14 residues. The CDR3 sequence: CASSVKQGAGEQYF. The CDR3 DNA is TGTGCCAGCTCCGTCAAACAGGGGGCGGGCGAGCAGTACTTC.

The chain combines TRBV27 with TRBJ2-5; 10 bases match TRBD2. In germline, CDR1 is MNHEY, CDR2 SMNVEV (reference sequence). The V gene end was trimmed by 6 bases and the J gene end by 5 bases; junction bases not matched to a gene: 6. The CDR3 totals 14 residues. The CDR3 loop reads CASRSSGRAETQYF. For the CDR3, the DNA is TGTGCCAGCAGGTCTAGCGGGAGAGCTGAGACCCAGTACTTC.

The genes are TRBV14 and TRBJ2-1; D might be TRBD1 or TRBD2, each matching 6 bases. The V gene lost 1 base and the J gene lost 7 bases, with 14 bases spanning the gap. This CDR3 is 15 amino acids long. Germline-derived CDR1 and CDR2 are SGHDN and FVKESK. Here the CDR3 reads CASSQVSGGGNEQFF. The CDR3 DNA sequence: TGTGCCAGCAGCCAAGTTAGCGGAGGGGGAAATGAGCAGTTCTTC.